The TCR beta chain described here comes from a study of blood T cell repertoires in COVID-19. Overall study: Material from acute and convalescent COVID-19 was sourced from the United States, Italy and Spain.

This CDR3 has 15 residues. With 1 base removed from V and 0 bases from J, the gap between germline ends came to 9 bases. Germline lookup yields CDR1 MNHEY and CDR2 SVGAGI. The method was immunoSEQ multiplex PCR; TCRdb's version includes in-frame clones alone and lacks a portion of them. The sample holds approximately 50,000 clones, 65% to 85% seen once. V usage is TRBV6-5 and J usage is TRBJ1-2; D gene ambiguous. The sequenced material came from peripheral blood. The TCR was taken from a man at least 80 years old with COVID-19, enrolled during active disease. The CDR3 loop is CASSYFGVTNYGYTF. For the CDR3, the DNA is TGTGCCAGCAGTTACTTCGGTGTTACTAACTATGGCTACACCTTC.